The entry below gives a single T cell receptor (beta chain) sequence along with its context. Antigen specificity is unknown. Trimming stripped 0 bases from V and 0 bases from J, with 6 bases between. There are 15 residues in the CDR3. Germline CDR1 and CDR2: LGHNA and YNFKEQ. The entry originates in a study of T cell responses to AZD1222 COVID-19 vaccine. Turning to the study itself: Second doses that came at about 4 or about 12 weeks were put together.

General study points: CD4 TCRs associated with vaccination spanned spike, dominating at 160-218 and 743-854. Clonal diversity was possibly underestimated; the donors were predominantly white British and more often female.

Assay used: immunoSEQ multiplex PCR; TCRdb lists only in-frame clones, some missing. Among roughly 170,000 clones listed, around 88% were seen once. The receptor was isolated from an adult in good health. This chain links TRBV4-2 with TRBJ1-3; D gene uncertain. Sample: peripheral blood, taken on day 0 of AZD1222 vaccination. The CDR3 DNA follows: TGTGCCAGCAGCCAAGATTATGGCTCTGGAAACACCATATATTTT. This encodes CASSQDYGSGNTIYF.